This TCR beta chain was retrieved from a study of blood T cells in healthy people across ages. The study's findings and limits: Not knowing donor CMV status may have confounded expanded clonotype changes.

Looked up from germline, CDR1 is SNHLY and CDR2 is FYNNEI. This CDR3 comprises 15 residues. The ends were cut back, 8 bases at V and 4 bases at J, with 19 bases in the middle. With a J-beta primer mix and a sample-barcoded 5' primer, a second PCR ran 7 to 11 cycles. TCRdb fed the 5' RACE reads into MiXCR, producing one record per CDR3 protein. The sample holds about 680,000 distinct CDR3 sequences, 45% to 50% seen once. Regarding this clonotype: Antigen: not known.

The source is a woman aged 55-70 years in good health. V and J are TRBV2 and TRBJ2-3; the D gene is possibly TRBD1 (6 bases). The sample was blood. In nucleotides, the CDR3 is TGTGCCAGCGGGGCAGGGGAACGGATTGCAGATACGCAGTATTTT. Translating gives CASGAGERIADTQYF.